This paragraph reports one T cell receptor (beta chain). The data stem from a study of blood T cell repertoires in COVID-19. For the study at large: Italy, Spain and the United States were the sources of the convalescent and acute COVID-19 samples. PBMCs, B-cell-depleted T cells, or T cells were the source of the cDNA or gDNA that made up the material.

Original processing notes: Estimates of nucleated cell counts were drawn from the amplification of reference gene primers. Assay: immunoSEQ multiplex PCR; the TCRdb copy retains only in-frame clones and omits some. That table is the source of V, J and clone size, and D and trimming were worked out from the DNA. The top ten hold roughly 16% of the sample, which has 65,000 to 70,000 clones, approximately 82% seen once. The CDR3 consists of 15 residues. Germline CDR1 MNHEY, CDR2 SVGAGI. With 2 bases clipped from V and 9 bases from J, the junction kept 5 bases outside the gene matches. Material: peripheral blood. The origin of this receptor is a man older than 75 with active COVID-19. This rearrangement joins TRBV6-5 to TRBJ1-6, with 9 positions matching TRBD1. The CDR3 sequence: CASSYGDRAGSPLHF. CDR3 coding DNA: TGTGCCAGCAGTTACGGGGACAGGGCGGGTTCACCCCTCCACTTT.